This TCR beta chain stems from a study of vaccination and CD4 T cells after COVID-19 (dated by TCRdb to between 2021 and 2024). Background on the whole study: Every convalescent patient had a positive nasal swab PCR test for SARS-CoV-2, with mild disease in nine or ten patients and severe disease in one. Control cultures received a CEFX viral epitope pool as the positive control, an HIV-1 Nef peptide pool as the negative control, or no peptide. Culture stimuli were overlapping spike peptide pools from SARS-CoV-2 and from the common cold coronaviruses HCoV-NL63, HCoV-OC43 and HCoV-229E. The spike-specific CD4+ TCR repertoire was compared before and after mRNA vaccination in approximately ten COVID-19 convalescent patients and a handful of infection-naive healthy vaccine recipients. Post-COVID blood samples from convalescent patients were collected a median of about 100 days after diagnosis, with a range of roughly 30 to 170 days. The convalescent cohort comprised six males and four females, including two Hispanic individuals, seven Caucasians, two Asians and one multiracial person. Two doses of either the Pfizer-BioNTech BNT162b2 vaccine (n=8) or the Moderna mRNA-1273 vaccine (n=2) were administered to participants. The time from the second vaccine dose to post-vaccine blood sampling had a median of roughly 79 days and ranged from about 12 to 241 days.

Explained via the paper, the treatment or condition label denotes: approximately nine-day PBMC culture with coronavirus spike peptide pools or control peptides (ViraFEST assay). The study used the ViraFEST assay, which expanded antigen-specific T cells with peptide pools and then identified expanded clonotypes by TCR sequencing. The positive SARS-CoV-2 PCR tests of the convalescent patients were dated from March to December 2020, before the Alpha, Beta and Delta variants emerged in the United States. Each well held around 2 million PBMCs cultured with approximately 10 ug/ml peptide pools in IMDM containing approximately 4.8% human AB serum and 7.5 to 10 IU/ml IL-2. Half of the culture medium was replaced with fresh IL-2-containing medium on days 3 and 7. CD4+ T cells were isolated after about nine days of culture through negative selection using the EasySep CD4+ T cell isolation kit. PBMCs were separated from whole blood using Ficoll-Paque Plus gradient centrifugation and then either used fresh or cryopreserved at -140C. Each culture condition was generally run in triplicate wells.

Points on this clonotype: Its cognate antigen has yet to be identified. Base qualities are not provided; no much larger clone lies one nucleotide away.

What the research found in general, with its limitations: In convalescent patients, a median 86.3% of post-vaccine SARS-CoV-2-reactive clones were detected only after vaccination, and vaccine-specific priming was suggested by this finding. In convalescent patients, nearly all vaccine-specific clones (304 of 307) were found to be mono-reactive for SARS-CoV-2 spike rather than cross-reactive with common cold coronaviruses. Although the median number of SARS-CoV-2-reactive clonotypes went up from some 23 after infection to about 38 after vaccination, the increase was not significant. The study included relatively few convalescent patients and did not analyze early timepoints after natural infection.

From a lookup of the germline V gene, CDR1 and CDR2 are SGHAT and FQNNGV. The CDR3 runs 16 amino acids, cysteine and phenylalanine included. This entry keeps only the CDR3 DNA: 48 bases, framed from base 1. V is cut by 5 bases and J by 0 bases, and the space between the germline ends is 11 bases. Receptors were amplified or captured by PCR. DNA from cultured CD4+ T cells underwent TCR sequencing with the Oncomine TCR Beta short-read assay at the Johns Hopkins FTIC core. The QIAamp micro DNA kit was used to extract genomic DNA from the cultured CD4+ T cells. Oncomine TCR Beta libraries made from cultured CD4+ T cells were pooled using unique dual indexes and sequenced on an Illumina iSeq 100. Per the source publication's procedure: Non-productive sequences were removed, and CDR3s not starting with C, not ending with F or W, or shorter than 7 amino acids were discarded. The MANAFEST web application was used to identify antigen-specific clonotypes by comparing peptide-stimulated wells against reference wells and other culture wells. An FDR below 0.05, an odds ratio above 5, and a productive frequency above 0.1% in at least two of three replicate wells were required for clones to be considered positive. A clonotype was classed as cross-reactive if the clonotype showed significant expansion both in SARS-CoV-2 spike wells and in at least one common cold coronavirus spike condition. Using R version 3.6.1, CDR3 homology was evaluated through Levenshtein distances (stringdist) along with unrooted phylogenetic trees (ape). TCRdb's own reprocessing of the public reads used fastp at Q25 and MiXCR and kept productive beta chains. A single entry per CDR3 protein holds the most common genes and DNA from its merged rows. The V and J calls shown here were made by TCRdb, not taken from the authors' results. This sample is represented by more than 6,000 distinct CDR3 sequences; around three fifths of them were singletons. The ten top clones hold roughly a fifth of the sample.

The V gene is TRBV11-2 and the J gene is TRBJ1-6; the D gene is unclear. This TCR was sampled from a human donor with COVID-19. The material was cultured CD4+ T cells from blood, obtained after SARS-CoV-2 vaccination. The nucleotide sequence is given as TGTGCCAGCAGCCCCAGTGGCGACTCCTATAATTCACCCCTCCACTTT. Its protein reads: CASSPSGDSYNSPLHF.